What follows are 9 T cell receptor beta chains derived from one specimen sequenced in a study of blood T cell repertoires in COVID-19. Method: immunoSEQ multiplex PCR; TCRdb's copy keeps in-frame clones and lacks some. The sample includes some 250,000 clones, less than 90% of them seen just once. The sample comprised peripheral blood. Receptor source: a man between 60 and 75 years old with acute or convalescent COVID-19.

This chain connects TRBV4-2 to TRBJ2-1; D is undetermined. CDR3 length equals 16 residues. Trimming left V 1 base short and J 0 bases short, with 10 bases between. Germline assignment: CDR1 LGHNA and CDR2 YNFKEQ. The CDR3 nucleotides are TGTGCCAGCAGCCAAGCACGCGGAAGCTCCTACAATGAGCAGTTCTTC. It is translated as CASSQARGSSYNEQFF.

The chain carries TRBV27 and TRBJ2-5, with 9 bases matching TRBD2. Germline CDR1 MNHEY, CDR2 SMNVEV (reference sequence). The CDR3 runs 16 residues. V dropped 0 bases and J dropped 4; count of bases not matched to a gene: 6. The CDR3 spells CASSLSGRGGRETQYF. The CDR3 DNA reads TGTGCCAGCAGTTTATCGGGGCGGGGGGGTCGAGAGACCCAGTACTTC.

CDR3 DNA: TGTGCCAGCAGCCTTAGCGGAACCTACGAGCAGTACTTC. Translation: CASSLSGTYEQYF. V and J are TRBV6-2 or TRBV6-3 and TRBJ2-7, with D tentatively TRBD2 (6 bases). This CDR3 region has 13 residues. Trimming pared 6 bases from V and 2 bases from J, leaving 11 bases between. Germline assignment: CDR1 MNHEY and CDR2 SVGEGT.

The V and J genes are TRBV15 and TRBJ2-1; no definite D call. The V gene lost 1 base and the J gene lost 13 bases, with 29 bases spanning the gap. CDR3 size: 18 residues. Germline CDR1 reads LNHNV; CDR2 reads YYDKDF (reference sequence). CDR3 sequence: CATSRGAGMSIDASLQFF. For the CDR3, the DNA is TGTGCCACCAGCAGAGGTGCAGGAATGTCAATTGATGCGTCACTCCAGTTCTTC.

The V gene is TRBV19, the J gene TRBJ2-2, with 7 bases fitting TRBD1. The germline V gene encodes CDR1 LNHDA and CDR2 SQIVND (reference sequence). The CDR3 spans 13 residues. V gave up 8 bases and J gave up 3 bases; unmatched junction bases: 3. The CDR3 loop reads CASGQVYTGELFF. CDR3 sequence (DNA): TGTGCCAGTGGACAGGTGTACACCGGGGAGCTGTTTTTT.

This clone was seen once. The genes are TRBV24-1 and TRBJ2-1, with 10 positions matching TRBD2. Germline lookup yields CDR1 KGHDR and CDR2 SFDVKD. This CDR3 region has 15 residues. Trimming took 7 bases from V and 9 from J; bases not matched to a gene: 11. The CDR3 bases are TGTGCCACCAGCCCCGGGACTAGCGTGTCTGGTGAGCAGTTCTTC. This encodes CATSPGTSVSGEQFF.

This sequence joins TRBV6-6 and TRBJ2-3, with 15 positions matching TRBD2. V was clipped by 5 bases and J by 5 bases; unmatched bases: 8. Germline V CDR1 and CDR2: MNHNY, SVGAGI (reference sequence). This CDR3 contains 17 residues. Here the CDR3 DNA reads TGTGCCAGCAGTCGCTGGACTAGCGGGGGGGACCAAGATACGCAGTATTTT. Its protein product is CASSRWTSGGDQDTQYF.

This clone appeared a single time. The chain employs TRBV2 and TRBJ2-1; 12 bases agree with TRBD2. This CDR3 region has 18 residues. With 8 bases clipped from V and 0 bases from J, the junction kept 11 bases outside the gene matches. CDR1 and CDR2 from the germline V gene are SNHLY and FYNNEI. CDR3 DNA: TGTGCCAGCGGTTTAGGACTAGCGGGATCCGGCTCCTACAATGAGCAGTTCTTC. Translation: CASGLGLAGSGSYNEQFF.

J is TRBJ2-6 and V is TRBV2, with D perhaps TRBD2 (6 bases). Germline values: CDR1 SNHLY, CDR2 FYNNEI. V lost 10 bases and J lost 2, with 12 bases in between. The CDR3 runs to 14 residues. In DNA, the CDR3 is TGTGCCATCCTGGAGGGTACTGGGGCCAACGTCCTGACTTTC. Translating it yields CAILEGTGANVLTF.